The TCR beta chain under discussion was sequenced for a study of cytomegalovirus exposure and HLA in healthy donors. Study in general: The study placed less than 90% of its 398 genotyped donors in the Caucasian-associated ancestry cluster.

The germline CDR1 and CDR2 sequences are MNHNS and SASEGT. This CDR3 is 13 amino acids long. The ends were cut back, 4 bases at V and 9 bases at J, with 13 bases in the middle. On this clone itself: Its specificity is unknown.

The PCR had 60 Vbeta and 13 Jbeta primers. Produced via immunoSEQ multiplex PCR; TCRdb's table is partial and in-frame only. The sample includes more than 140,000 clones, approximately 80% of them seen just once. Study-level findings and limits: Clonal expansion, a later analysis showed, was greater in HLA-associated TCR beta chains than in equally common others. The study recorded 150 to 200 TCR beta chains that were cytomegalovirus-associated.

This TCR was sampled from a woman in her thirties or forties in good health and CMV-seronegative. The chain has TRBV6-1 and TRBJ1-5; no definite D call. Sequencing was carried out using PBMCs. Here the CDR3 DNA reads TGTGCCAGCAGTGGTGAGGGTAGAGCGCCCCAGCATTTT. The encoded protein is CASSGEGRAPQHF.